What follows are 10 T cell receptor beta chains derived from one specimen sequenced in a study of blood T cell repertoires in COVID-19 (dated by TCRdb to 2018 to 2021). Libraries were prepared through the immunoSEQ multiplex PCR assay. This is the immuneACCESS table as TCRdb keeps it, with only in-frame sequences that have V and J called. A part of the clones is gone; compared with another copy, unresolved V genes explain less than half, and the rest is unexplained. This sample comprises about 120,000 clones, more than 75% of them detected only once. The leading ten clones occupy under 5% of the sample. Specimen: peripheral blood. All receptors derive from a man aged 60 to 69 with acute or convalescent COVID-19.

The rearrangement links TRBV7-2 to TRBJ2-3, with 7 positions matching TRBD1. The CDR3 is 13 residues long. With V trimmed by 1 base and J by 14 bases, 9 bases remained unmatched. The germline V gene encodes CDR1 SGHTA and CDR2 FQGNSA. This chain's CDR3 is CASSLVWYQGVYF. CDR3 nucleotides: TGTGCCAGCAGCTTAGTATGGTATCAGGGGGTGTATTTT.

This rearrangement joins TRBV27 to TRBJ2-7; TRBD1 matches 7 bases. Trimming took 3 bases from V and 3 from J; bases not matched to a gene: 11. The CDR3 covers 16 residues. Germline assignment: CDR1 MNHEY and CDR2 SMNVEV (reference sequence). The CDR3 DNA follows: TGTGCCAGCAGTTTTCTCCCGGGACAGCCACTCTACGAGCAGTACTTC. This gives the protein CASSFLPGQPLYEQYF.

This rearrangement joins TRBV6-6 to TRBJ2-3; the D gene is possibly TRBD1 (5 bases). Trimming cost V 6 bases and J 3 bases, with 16 bases left between them. Germline assignment: CDR1 MNHNY and CDR2 SVGAGI (reference sequence). This CDR3 comprises 15 residues. CDR3 loop: CASRRIGRGTDTQYF. The CDR3 DNA reads TGTGCCAGCAGGCGCATTGGAAGGGGAACAGATACGCAGTATTTT.

The rearrangement uses TRBV11-3 and TRBJ2-2; 10 bases are a match to TRBD2. The CDR3 sequence is 14 residues long. Germline values: CDR1 SGHNT, CDR2 YENEEA. V trimming: 4 bases; J trimming: 6 bases; junction bases outside the gene matches: 2. The CDR3 sequence: CASSSLAGAGELFF. In DNA form, the CDR3 reads TGTGCCAGCAGCTCTCTAGCGGGGGCCGGGGAGCTGTTTTTT.

CDR3 DNA: TGTGCCAGCAGCATCCCGACAGGGGACACCGGGGAGCTGTTTTTT. Protein sequence: CASSIPTGDTGELFF. This chain connects TRBV5-4 to TRBJ2-2; 8 nucleotides align to TRBD1. The V gene end was trimmed by 4 bases and the J gene end by 3 bases; junction bases not matched to a gene: 5. Germline lookup yields CDR1 SGHNT and CDR2 YYREEE (reference sequence). This CDR3 is 15 amino acids long.

The V and J genes are TRBV6-5 and TRBJ2-7; D perhaps matches TRBD1 (5 bases). CDR1 is MNHEY and CDR2 is SVGAGI in the germline V gene. There are 16 residues in the CDR3. V was pared by 0 bases and J by 2 bases, with 14 bases between. The CDR3: CASSYSGQSYPYEQYF. DNA of the CDR3: TGTGCCAGCAGTTACTCTGGACAAAGCTACCCCTACGAGCAGTACTTC.

J is TRBJ2-2 and V is TRBV5-1, with a weak D call TRBD2 (6 bases). Germline V CDR1 and CDR2: SGHRS, YFSETQ. Trimming stripped 2 bases from V and 7 bases from J, with 15 bases between. The CDR3 is made up of 15 amino acids. The chain's CDR3 is CASSFSTGDVGELFF. CDR3 coding DNA: TGCGCCAGCAGCTTTTCTACGGGGGATGTCGGGGAGCTGTTTTTT. Filled out from reference TRBV5-1 and TRBJ2-2, the complete variable domain reads KAGVTQTPRYLIKTRGQQVTLSCSPISGHRSVSWYQQTPGQGLQFLFEYFSETQRNKGNFPGRFSGRQFSNSRSEMNVSTLELGDSALYLCASSFSTGDVGELFFGEGSRLTVL.

The chain carries TRBV6-5 and TRBJ1-2, with a tentative D call TRBD1 (6 bases). Trimming cost V 11 bases and J 2 bases, with 18 bases left between them. From germline, CDR1 is MNHEY and CDR2 SVGAGI. The CDR3 is made up of 14 amino acids. Here the CDR3 DNA reads TGTGCCGCCATCGGGCGGCAGGGGAACTATGGCTACACCTTC. Its protein is CAAIGRQGNYGYTF.

This clone was found once. This chain uses TRBV28 with TRBJ2-2, with D possibly matching TRBD1 (5 bases). The CDR3 covers 13 residues. V was pared by 5 bases and J by 5 bases, with 9 bases between. CDR1 and CDR2 (germline): MDHEN, SYDVKM. This chain's CDR3 is CASSPQGTGELFF. CDR3 bases: TGTGCCAGCAGTCCTCAGGGAACCGGGGAGCTGTTTTTT.

V usage is TRBV28 and J usage is TRBJ1-6; D may be TRBD1 (5 bases). Trimming removed 8 bases at V and 9 bases at J, with 11 bases between. CDR1 and CDR2 from the germline V gene are MDHEN and SYDVKM. The CDR3 extends over 12 amino acids. The CDR3 is CASLGPGSPLHF. The CDR3 region has the DNA TGTGCCAGCTTGGGGCCGGGTTCACCCCTCCACTTT.